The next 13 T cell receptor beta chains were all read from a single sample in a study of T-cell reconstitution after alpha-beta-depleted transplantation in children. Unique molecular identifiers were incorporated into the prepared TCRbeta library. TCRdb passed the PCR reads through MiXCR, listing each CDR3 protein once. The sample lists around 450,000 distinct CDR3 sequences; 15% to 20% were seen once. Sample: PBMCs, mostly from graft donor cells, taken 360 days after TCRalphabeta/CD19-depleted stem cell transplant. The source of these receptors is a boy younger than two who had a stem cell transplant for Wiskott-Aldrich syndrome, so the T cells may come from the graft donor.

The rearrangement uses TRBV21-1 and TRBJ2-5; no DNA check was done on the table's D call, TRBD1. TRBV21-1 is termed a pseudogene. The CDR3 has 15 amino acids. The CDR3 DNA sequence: TGTGCCAGCAGCAAATTTGGCCCCCAGGAAGAGACCCAGTACTTC. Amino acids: CASSKFGPQEETQYF.

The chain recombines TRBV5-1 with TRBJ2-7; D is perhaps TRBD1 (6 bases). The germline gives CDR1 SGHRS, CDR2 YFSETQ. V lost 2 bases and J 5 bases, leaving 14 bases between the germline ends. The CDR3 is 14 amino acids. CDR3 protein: CASSFTGWRDEQYF. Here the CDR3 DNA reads TGCGCCAGCAGCTTTACAGGGTGGCGGGACGAGCAGTACTTC.

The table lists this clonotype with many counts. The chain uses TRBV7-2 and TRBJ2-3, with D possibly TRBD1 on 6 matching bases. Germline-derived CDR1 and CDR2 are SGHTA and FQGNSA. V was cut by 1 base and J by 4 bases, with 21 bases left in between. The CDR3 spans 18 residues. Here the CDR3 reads CASSLGPGVIKGADTQYF. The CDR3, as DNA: TGTGCCAGCAGCTTAGGCCCTGGGGTTATCAAGGGGGCAGATACGCAGTATTTT.

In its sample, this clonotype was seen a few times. For the CDR3, the DNA is TGTGCCTGGAGTGTACTTGAAGCGTATTCCTACAATGAGCAGTTCTTC. This gives the protein CAWSVLEAYSYNEQFF. The rearrangement uses TRBV30 and TRBJ2-1; D uncertain. CDR3 length equals 16 residues. Trimming left V 0 bases short and J 1 base short, with 13 bases between. Germline CDR1 and CDR2: GTSNPN and SVGIG (reference sequence).

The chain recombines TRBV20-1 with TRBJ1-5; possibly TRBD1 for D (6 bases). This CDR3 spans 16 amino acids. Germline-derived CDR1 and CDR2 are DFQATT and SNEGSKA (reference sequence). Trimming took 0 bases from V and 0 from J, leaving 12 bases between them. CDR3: CSARDPGTSSNQPQHF. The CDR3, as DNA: TGCAGTGCTAGAGATCCCGGGACATCTAGCAATCAGCCCCAGCATTTT.

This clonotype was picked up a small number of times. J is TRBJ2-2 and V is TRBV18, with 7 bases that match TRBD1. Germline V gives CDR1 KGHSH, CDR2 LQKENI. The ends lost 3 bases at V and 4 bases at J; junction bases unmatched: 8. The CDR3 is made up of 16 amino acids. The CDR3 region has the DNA TGTGCCAGCTCACCCCTGGGGGACAGCCGCACCGGGGAGCTGTTTTTT. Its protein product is CASSPLGDSRTGELFF.

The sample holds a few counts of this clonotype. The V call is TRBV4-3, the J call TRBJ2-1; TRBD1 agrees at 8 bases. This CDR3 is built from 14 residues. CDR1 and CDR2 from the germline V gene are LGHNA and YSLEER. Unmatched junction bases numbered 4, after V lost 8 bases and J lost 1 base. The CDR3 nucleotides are TGCGCCAGCGCCAGGGACAGGTCCTACAATGAGCAGTTCTTC. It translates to CASARDRSYNEQFF.

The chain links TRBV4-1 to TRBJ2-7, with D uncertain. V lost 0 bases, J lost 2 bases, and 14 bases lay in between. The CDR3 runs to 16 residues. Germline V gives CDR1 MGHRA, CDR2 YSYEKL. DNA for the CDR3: TGCGCCAGCAGCCAAGAGGGGAATCGTAAGGCCTACGAGCAGTACTTC. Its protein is CASSQEGNRKAYEQYF.

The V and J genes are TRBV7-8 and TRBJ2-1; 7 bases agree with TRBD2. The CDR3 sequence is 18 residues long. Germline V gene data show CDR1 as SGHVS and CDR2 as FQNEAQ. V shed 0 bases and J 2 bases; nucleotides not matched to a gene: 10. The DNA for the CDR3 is TGTGCCAGCAGCTTAGCACGGGGGAGGGTCCCTACCTACAATGAGCAGTTCTTC. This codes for CASSLARGRVPTYNEQFF.

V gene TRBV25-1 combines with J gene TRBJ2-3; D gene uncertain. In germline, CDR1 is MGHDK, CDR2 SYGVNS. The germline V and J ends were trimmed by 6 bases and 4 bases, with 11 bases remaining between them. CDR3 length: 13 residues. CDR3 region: CASSTLMADTQYF. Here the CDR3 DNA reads TGTGCCAGCAGCACGCTCATGGCAGATACGCAGTATTTT.

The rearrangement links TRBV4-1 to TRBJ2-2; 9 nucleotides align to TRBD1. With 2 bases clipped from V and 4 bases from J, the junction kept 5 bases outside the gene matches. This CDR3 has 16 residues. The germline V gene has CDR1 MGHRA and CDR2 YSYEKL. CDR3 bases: TGCGCCAGCAGCCAACCGGGACAGGGAACCACCGGGGAGCTGTTTTTT. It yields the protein CASSQPGQGTTGELFF.

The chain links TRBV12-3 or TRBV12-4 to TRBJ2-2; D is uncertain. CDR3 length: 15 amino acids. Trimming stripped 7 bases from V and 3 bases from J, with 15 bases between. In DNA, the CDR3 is TGTGCCAGCAACCCCGTGGCAAGGCACACCGGGGAGCTGTTTTTT. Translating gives CASNPVARHTGELFF.

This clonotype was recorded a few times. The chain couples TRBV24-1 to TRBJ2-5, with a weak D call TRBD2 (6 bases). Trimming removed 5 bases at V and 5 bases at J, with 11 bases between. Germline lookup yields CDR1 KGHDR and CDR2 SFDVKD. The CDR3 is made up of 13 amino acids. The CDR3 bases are TGTGCCACCAGTGTCGGAGGGGAGGAGACCCAGTACTTC. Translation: CATSVGGEETQYF.